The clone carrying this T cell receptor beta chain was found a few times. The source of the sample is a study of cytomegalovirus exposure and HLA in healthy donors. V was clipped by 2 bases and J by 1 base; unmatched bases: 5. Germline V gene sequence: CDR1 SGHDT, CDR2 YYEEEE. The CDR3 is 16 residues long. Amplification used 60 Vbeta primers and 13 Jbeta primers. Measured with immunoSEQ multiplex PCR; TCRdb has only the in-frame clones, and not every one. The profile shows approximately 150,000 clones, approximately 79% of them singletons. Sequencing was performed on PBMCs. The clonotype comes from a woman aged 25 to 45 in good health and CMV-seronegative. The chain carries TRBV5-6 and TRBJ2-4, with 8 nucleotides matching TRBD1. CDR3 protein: CASSFGGQVAKNIQYF. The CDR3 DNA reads TGTGCCAGCAGCTTTGGGGGACAGGTCGCCAAAAACATTCAGTACTTC. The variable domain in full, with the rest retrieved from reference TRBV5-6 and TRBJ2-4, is DAGVTQSPTHLIKTRGQQVTLRCSPKSGHDTVSWYQQALGQGPQFIFQYYEEEERQRGNFPDRFSGHQFPNYSSELNVNALLLGDSALYLCASSFGGQVAKNIQYFGAGTRLSVL.